This T cell receptor beta chain was recovered during a study of blood T cell repertoires in COVID-19. About the study: Specimens from acute and convalescent COVID-19 originated in the United States, Italy and Spain. In each case, the material was cDNA or gDNA derived from T cells, B-cell-depleted T cells, or PBMCs.

Trimming cost V 2 bases and J 5 bases, with 13 bases left between them. CDR1 and CDR2 from the germline V gene are SGHNT and YYREEE (reference sequence). CDR3 length: 14 residues. How the authors handled the data: Reference gene primer amplification in the assay estimated nucleated cell counts. Sequenced by immunoSEQ multiplex PCR; TCRdb stores in-frame clones only, minus some. V, J and clone size derive from that table, while D and trimming were established from the DNA sequence. The sample lists 75,000 to 100,000 clones, around 80% occurring once. Sequencing was performed on peripheral blood. The chain carries TRBV5-4 and TRBJ2-5; a weak D match, TRBD1 (5 bases). This clonotype was sampled from a man aged 65-85 years with acute or convalescent COVID-19. The CDR3 loop reads CASSLGQGLETQYF. The CDR3 bases are TGTGCCAGCAGCTTAGGGCAGGGCTTGGAGACCCAGTACTTC.